Here is one T cell receptor beta chain with its context. DNA loading was fixed at 350 to 450 ng for all bulk PBMC samples. Here immunoSEQ multiplex PCR was the method, and the copy in TCRdb shows in-frame clones only, minus some. The repertoire holds roughly 12,000 clones, about 88% seen once, with 5% to 7.5% in the top ten. This sample is part of a study of blood T cell dynamics during melanoma immunotherapy. The time point was: week 3, after first cycle of checkpoint inhibitor. Blood was drawn before treatment and at week 3 after checkpoint blockade. Per germline, CDR1 SGHTA and CDR2 FQGNSA. With 4 bases clipped from V and 0 bases from J, the junction kept 10 bases outside the gene matches. CDR3 size: 18 residues.

Sequences were derived from blood, sampled from a patient treated with checkpoint blockade. The sequence came from a human donor with melanoma. The rearrangement uses TRBV7-2 and TRBJ1-4; the match to TRBD1 covers 8 bases. DNA for the CDR3: TGTGCCAGCAGCTGGACAGGGCAGGGGGTTCCAACTAATGAAAAACTGTTTTTT. Translation: CASSWTGQGVPTNEKLFF. The variable domain in full, with the rest retrieved from reference TRBV7-2 and TRBJ1-4, is GAGVSQSPSNKVTEKGKDVELRCDPISGHTALYWYRQSLGQGLEFLIYFQGNSAPDKSGLPSDRFSAERTGGSVSTLTIQRTQQEDSAVYLCASSWTGQGVPTNEKLFFGSGTQLSVL.